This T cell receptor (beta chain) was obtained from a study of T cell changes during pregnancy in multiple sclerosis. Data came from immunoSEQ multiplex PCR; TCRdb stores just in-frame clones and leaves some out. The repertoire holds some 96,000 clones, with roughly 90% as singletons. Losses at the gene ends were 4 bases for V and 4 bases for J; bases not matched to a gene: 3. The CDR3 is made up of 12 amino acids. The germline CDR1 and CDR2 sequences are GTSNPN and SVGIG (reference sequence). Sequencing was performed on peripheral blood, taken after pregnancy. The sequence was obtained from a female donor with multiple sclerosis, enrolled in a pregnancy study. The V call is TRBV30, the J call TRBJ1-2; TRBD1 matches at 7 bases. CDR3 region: CAWTQGRYGYTF. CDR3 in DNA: TGTGCCTGGACACAGGGGCGCTATGGCTACACCTTC.